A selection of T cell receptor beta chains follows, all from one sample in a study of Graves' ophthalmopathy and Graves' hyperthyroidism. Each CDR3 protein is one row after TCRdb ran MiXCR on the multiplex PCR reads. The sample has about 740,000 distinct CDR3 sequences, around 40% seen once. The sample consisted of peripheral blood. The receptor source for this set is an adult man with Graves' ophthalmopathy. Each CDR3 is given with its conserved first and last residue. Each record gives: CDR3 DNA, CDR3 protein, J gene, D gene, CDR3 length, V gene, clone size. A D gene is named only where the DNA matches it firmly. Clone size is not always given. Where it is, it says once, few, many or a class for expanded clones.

DNA: TGCAGTGCTAGAGAAAGGGTCAGGGAAGGCGGTGGCTACACCTTC; CDR3: CSARERVREGGGYTF; J: TRBJ1-2; D: NA; length: 15; V: TRBV20-1; size: few
DNA: TGCAGCGTTGAACAGAACTATGGCTACACCTTC; CDR3: CSVEQNYGYTF; J: TRBJ1-2; D: NA; length: 11; V: TRBV29-1; size: many
DNA: TGTGCCAGCAGTCTGGGGGGGGGCGGGAACACTGAAGCTTTCTTT; CDR3: CASSLGGGGNTEAFF; J: TRBJ1-1; D: NA; length: 15; V: TRBV7-9; size: many
DNA: TGCAGCGTTGAAGAAGGCGACAGGGGCTCCTACGAGCAGTACTTC; CDR3: CSVEEGDRGSYEQYF; J: TRBJ2-7; D: TRBD1; length: 15; V: TRBV29-1; size: NA
DNA: TGCAGTGCTAGAGATGAAACAGATGTAGACTACGAGCAGTACTTC; CDR3: CSARDETDVDYEQYF; J: TRBJ2-7; D: NA; length: 15; V: TRBV20-1; size: few
DNA: TGTGCCAGTCAAACTACGGGGTGGAATAATTCACCCCTCCACTTT; CDR3: CASQTTGWNNSPLHF; J: TRBJ1-6; D: NA; length: 15; V: TRBV19; size: NA
DNA: TGCAGTGCTAGAGAATTCCCGGCAGCTGAAGCTTTCTTT; CDR3: CSAREFPAAEAFF; J: TRBJ1-1; D: NA; length: 13; V: TRBV20-1; size: NA
DNA: TGTGCCACCAGTGGTTTGCTAGGACAGGGTGAGACCCAGTACTTC; CDR3: CATSGLLGQGETQYF; J: TRBJ2-5; D: TRBD1; length: 15; V: TRBV24-1; size: NA
DNA: TGTGCCAGCAGTGATATAGGCGGTCAGCCCCAGCATTTT; CDR3: CASSDIGGQPQHF; J: TRBJ1-5; D: NA; length: 13; V: TRBV24-1; size: NA
DNA: TGTGCCAGCAGCAAGAACTATGGCTACACCTTC; CDR3: CASSKNYGYTF; J: TRBJ1-2; D: NA; length: 11; V: TRBV6-5; size: many
DNA: TGTGCCAGCACCGTGGGGCTAGCAACGTCTGGGGCCAACGTCCTGACTTTC; CDR3: CASTVGLATSGANVLTF; J: TRBJ2-6; D: NA; length: 17; V: TRBV2; size: few
DNA: TGCAGCGTTGCGACAAGTTTGGGGTTGGAGACCCAGTACTTC; CDR3: CSVATSLGLETQYF; J: TRBJ2-5; D: NA; length: 14; V: TRBV29-1; size: many
DNA: TGTGCCACCAGTGACCCTGGACAGCCAAATCAGCCCCAGCATTTT; CDR3: CATSDPGQPNQPQHF; J: TRBJ1-5; D: NA; length: 15; V: TRBV24-1; size: many
DNA: TGTGCCACCAGCAAAGTTCAGGGTGACTACTACAATGGCTACACCTTC; CDR3: CATSKVQGDYYNGYTF; J: TRBJ1-2; D: NA; length: 16; V: TRBV15; size: NA
DNA: TGTGCCAGCAGCCCCCCCCAGGGAACTGGGACTGAAGCTTTCTTT; CDR3: CASSPPQGTGTEAFF; J: TRBJ1-1; D: NA; length: 15; V: TRBV9; size: few
DNA: TGTGCCAGCAGCGAGGACAGGGGTCGCGAGCAGTACTTC; CDR3: CASSEDRGREQYF; J: TRBJ2-7; D: TRBD1; length: 13; V: TRBV7-7; size: NA
DNA: TGTGCCAGCAGGGGACAGGGTAACGAAAAACTGTTTTTT; CDR3: CASRGQGNEKLFF; J: TRBJ1-4; D: TRBD1; length: 13; V: TRBV7-9; size: many
DNA: TGCGCCAGCAGCCAAGGGGGTTCTGGCTACACCTTC; CDR3: CASSQGGSGYTF; J: TRBJ1-2; D: NA; length: 12; V: TRBV4-3; size: NA
DNA: TGTGCCAGCAGCAGAGAAGCGGGAGGTGGGGAGACCCAGTACTTC; CDR3: CASSREAGGGETQYF; J: TRBJ2-5; D: TRBD2; length: 15; V: TRBV5-5; size: few
DNA: TGTGCCAGCAGCCCTCGGACAGGGCGGGGAGAGACCCAGTACTTC; CDR3: CASSPRTGRGETQYF; J: TRBJ2-5; D: TRBD1; length: 15; V: TRBV9; size: NA
DNA: TGTGCCAGCACCCGCAGGGCTGAAGCTTTCTTT; CDR3: CASTRRAEAFF; J: TRBJ1-1; D: NA; length: 11; V: TRBV12-3/TRBV12-4; size: many
DNA: NA; CDR3: CASSFGQGTEYF; J: TRBJ2-7; D: NA; length: 12; V: TRBV10-1; size: NA
DNA: TGTGCCAGCGCGCCAGGGAGGACCGGGGAGCTGTTTTTT; CDR3: CASAPGRTGELFF; J: TRBJ2-2; D: NA; length: 13; V: TRBV7-9; size: many